The 29 T cell receptor beta chains presented below share a single source sample, sequenced in a study of shared clonotypes between healthy human individuals. Generated by immunoSEQ multiplex PCR, the TCRdb table keeps only in-frame clones and is missing some. The profile covers 2 million to 2.5 million clones, with 90% to 96% appearing a single time and around 0.13% taken by the ten largest. Sequencing used naive CD4+ T cells sorted from blood. Subset: CD45RA+ positively selected. Receptors originate from a man aged 18 to 30 in good health.

The genes are TRBV19 and TRBJ1-5; TRBD1 matches 8 bases. The junction had 7 bases not matched to a gene; V was cut back by 0 bases and J by 0 bases. CDR3 length: 18 amino acids. The germline gives CDR1 LNHDA, CDR2 SQIVND (reference sequence). As DNA, the CDR3 is TGTGCCAGTAGTATAGATTTGAACAGGGGGTATAGCAATCAGCCCCAGCATTTT. It is translated as CASSIDLNRGYSNQPQHF.

Comment on this clone: Other DNA variants within this sample encode the same CDR3. The V and J genes are TRBV18 and TRBJ1-2; D is perhaps TRBD1 (5 bases). The CDR3 spans 14 residues. Looked up from germline, CDR1 is KGHSH and CDR2 is LQKENI. V lost 3 bases to trimming and J lost 2 bases, with 10 bases between them. CDR3 in DNA: TGTGCCAGCTCACCCGGGACGGAGAACTATGGCTACACCTTC. It encodes CASSPGTENYGYTF.

This chain connects TRBV19 to TRBJ2-7, with 9 bases aligning to TRBD1. The CDR3 consists of 14 residues. The V segment lost 10 bases and the J segment 2 bases; nucleotides outside the gene matches: 9. Germline assignment: CDR1 LNHDA and CDR2 SQIVND (reference sequence). The CDR3 DNA follows: TGTGCCACCGCCCCAGGACAGGGGCCCTACGAGCAGTACTTC. It yields the protein CATAPGQGPYEQYF.

The chain uses TRBV19 and TRBJ1-2; 9 bases are shared with TRBD1. Germline V gene sequence: CDR1 LNHDA, CDR2 SQIVND (reference sequence). The junction had 9 bases not matched to a gene; V was cut back by 5 bases and J by 5 bases. The CDR3 sequence is 15 residues long. CDR3 residues: CASSASGQGIYGYTF. The DNA of the CDR3 is TGTGCCAGTAGTGCTTCGGGACAGGGTATATATGGCTACACCTTC.

The chain uses TRBV18 and TRBJ2-7; D uncertain. Germline V gives CDR1 KGHSH, CDR2 LQKENI. This CDR3 is 13 amino acids long. Between the trimmed V and J ends, which lost 3 bases and 5 bases, there was a span of 11 bases. The CDR3, as DNA: TGTGCCAGCTCACCCGGTCTACCCAACGAGCAGTACTTC. This encodes CASSPGLPNEQYF.

The chain employs TRBV18 and TRBJ1-1; D unclear. Trimming pared 2 bases from V and 0 bases from J, leaving 13 bases between. The CDR3 is 16 residues long. Germline lookup yields CDR1 KGHSH and CDR2 LQKENI. In DNA form, the CDR3 reads TGTGCCAGCTCACCATGGCAGAACAGCATGAACACTGAAGCTTTCTTT. This encodes CASSPWQNSMNTEAFF.

V and J are TRBV2 and TRBJ2-7, with TRBD2 as a possible D gene (5 bases). CDR3 length: 14 amino acids. V lost 4 bases to trimming and J lost 2 bases, with 12 bases between them. The germline CDR1 and CDR2 sequences are SNHLY and FYNNEI. CDR3 amino acids: CASSVAGATYEQYF. The CDR3 DNA reads as TGTGCCAGCAGTGTTGCGGGTGCTACCTACGAGCAGTACTTC.

The V call is TRBV29-1, the J call TRBJ2-1; TRBD1 matches 11 bases. This CDR3 has 14 residues. Trimming at V came to 5 bases and at J to 4 bases, leaving 4 bases not matched to a gene. Germline-derived CDR1 and CDR2 are SQVTM and ANQGSEA. The CDR3 reads CSVRDRGLYNEQFF. The DNA of the CDR3 is TGCAGCGTTAGGGACAGGGGGTTATACAATGAGCAGTTCTTC.

The chain recombines TRBV7-2 with TRBJ2-1; no firm D call. Trimming pared 1 base from V and 0 bases from J, leaving 4 bases between. CDR3 length: 14 residues. Germline V CDR1 and CDR2: SGHTA, FQGNSA. The CDR3 DNA reads as TGTGCCAGCAGCTTAGAGGTCTCCTACAATGAGCAGTTCTTC. Protein product: CASSLEVSYNEQFF.

Only one count was recorded for this clone. This sequence joins TRBV30 and TRBJ1-2; a weak D match, TRBD1 (5 bases). V was cut by 3 bases and J by 4 bases, with 15 bases left in between. Germline V gene sequence: CDR1 GTSNPN, CDR2 SVGIG (reference sequence). This CDR3 is 14 amino acids long. The CDR3 protein is CAWSQAFGAYGYTF. The CDR3 DNA is TGTGCCTGGAGCCAGGCGTTTGGGGCCTATGGCTACACCTTC. The complete variable domain, with remaining parts taken from reference TRBV30 and TRBJ1-2, reads SQTIHQWPATLVQPVGSPLSLECTVEGTSNPNLYWYRQAAGRGLQLLFYSVGIGQISSEVPQNLSASRPQDRQFILSSKKLLLSDSGFYLCAWSQAFGAYGYTFGSGTRLTVV.

This clone was seen only once. CDR3 in amino acids: CASSAAGSTGYEQYF. The CDR3 region has the DNA TGTGCCAGCAGCGCCGCCGGGTCGACAGGGTACGAGCAGTACTTC. V and J are TRBV9 and TRBJ2-7, with TRBD1 matching 7 bases. After removal of 3 bases from V and 4 bases from J, the junction contained 10 bases not matched to a gene. Germline loops: CDR1 SGDLS, CDR2 YYNGEE. The length of the CDR3 is 15 residues.

The rearrangement uses TRBV15 and TRBJ1-1; maybe TRBD1 (6 bases). The CDR3 contains 15 residues. With 1 base removed from V and 0 bases from J, the gap between germline ends came to 9 bases. Germline V gene data show CDR1 as LNHNV and CDR2 as YYDKDF (reference sequence). CDR3 bases: TGTGCCACCAGCAGAGCTCAGGGGATGAACACTGAAGCTTTCTTT. Its translation: CATSRAQGMNTEAFF.

The CDR3 is CASSELASNYGYTF. The CDR3 coding sequence is TGCGCCAGCAGTGAGCTGGCTTCTAACTATGGCTACACCTTC. V gene TRBV10-2 combines with J gene TRBJ1-2; D is undetermined. This CDR3 is 14 amino acids long. The germline V and J ends were trimmed by 2 bases and 0 bases, with 7 bases remaining between them. Germline CDR1 and CDR2: WSHSY and SAAADI.

V gene TRBV7-8 combines with J gene TRBJ2-7, with 11 bases identical to TRBD2. The junction had 6 bases not matched to a gene; V was cut back by 6 bases and J by 2 bases. The germline gives CDR1 SGHVS, CDR2 FQNEAQ. This CDR3 contains 15 residues. CDR3 DNA sequence: TGTGCCAGCAGATTCGGGACTAGCGGAACCTACGAGCAGTACTTC. Translated: CASRFGTSGTYEQYF.

This chain uses TRBV9 with TRBJ1-6; 11 nucleotides agree with TRBD1. There are 16 residues in the CDR3. CDR1 and CDR2 from the germline V gene are SGDLS and YYNGEE. Trimming at V came to 2 bases and at J to 10 bases, leaving 8 bases not matched to a gene. CDR3 nucleotide sequence: TGTGCCAGCAGCGTCAACACCGGGACAGGGGGGTCACCCCTCCACTTT. This gives the protein CASSVNTGTGGSPLHF.

V is TRBV7-3 and J is TRBJ2-1, with TRBD1 matching over 8 bases. With 5 bases clipped from V and 9 bases from J, the junction kept 6 bases outside the gene matches. The V gene's germline CDR1 is SGHTA and CDR2 FQGTGA. CDR3 length: 13 amino acids. CDR3 sequence: CASSRRQGFEQFF. The CDR3 DNA reads TGTGCCAGCAGCCGACGACAGGGGTTTGAGCAGTTCTTC.

V gene TRBV5-1 combines with J gene TRBJ1-1, with TRBD1 identical over 9 bases. The CDR3 covers 16 residues. J lost 0 bases, V lost 4 bases, and 7 bases had no gene match. Germline lookup yields CDR1 SGHRS and CDR2 YFSETQ. CDR3 nucleotide sequence: TGCGCCAGCAGCCCTCGGGGACAGGGAATGAACACTGAAGCTTTCTTT. Its translation is CASSPRGQGMNTEAFF.

This clone was seen only once. V is TRBV19 and J is TRBJ1-5; D is unresolved. The CDR3 is 13 amino acids. Germline CDR1 LNHDA, CDR2 SQIVND (reference sequence). Trimming stripped 7 bases from V and 2 bases from J, with 9 bases between. The CDR3 sequence: CASTNSGNQPQHF. DNA of the CDR3: TGTGCCAGTACGAACAGCGGCAATCAGCCCCAGCATTTT.

The chain employs TRBV27 and TRBJ1-1, with D perhaps TRBD1 (6 bases). V lost 2 bases and J 5 bases, leaving 12 bases between the germline ends. Germline-derived CDR1 and CDR2 are MNHEY and SMNVEV (reference sequence). The CDR3 covers 14 residues. The CDR3 loop reads CASSLRFQGTEAFF. The CDR3, as DNA: TGTGCCAGCAGTTTAAGGTTTCAGGGGACTGAAGCTTTCTTT.

This chain joins TRBV7-6 and TRBJ2-5; 13 bases line up with TRBD2. Per the germline V gene, CDR1 is SGHVS and CDR2 is FNYEAQ. V shed 6 bases, J shed 5 bases, and the junction held 0 bases outside the gene matches. The CDR3 sequence is 13 residues long. CDR3 sequence reads: CASRLAGGETQYF. CDR3 coding DNA: TGTGCCAGCAGACTAGCGGGGGGGGAGACCCAGTACTTC.

This chain uses TRBV2 with TRBJ1-2, with D tentatively TRBD1 (5 bases). The CDR3 is made up of 16 amino acids. From germline, CDR1 is SNHLY and CDR2 FYNNEI. The V end was cut by 7 bases, the J end by 3 bases, with 21 bases between. DNA for the CDR3: TGTGCCAGCACCGGACCCGGGACCCCGGCCGACTATGGCTACACCTTC. Translating gives CASTGPGTPADYGYTF.

The chain carries TRBV11-2 and TRBJ2-5; a possible D gene is TRBD2 (6 bases). Germline loops: CDR1 SGHAT, CDR2 FQNNGV. With 3 bases removed from V and 0 bases from J, the gap between germline ends came to 8 bases. The CDR3 is 14 residues long. The CDR3: CASSFAGNQETQYF. The CDR3 region has the DNA TGTGCCAGCAGCTTTGCGGGGAACCAAGAGACCCAGTACTTC.

This chain connects TRBV2 to TRBJ2-2; D possibly corresponds to TRBD2 (6 bases). Trimming stripped 7 bases from V and 3 bases from J, with 12 bases between. The CDR3 has 14 amino acids. Germline V gene sequence: CDR1 SNHLY, CDR2 FYNNEI. CDR3 protein: CASNWEDYTGELFF. DNA of the CDR3: TGTGCCAGCAATTGGGAGGATTACACCGGGGAGCTGTTTTTT.

This clone was seen once. The rearrangement uses TRBV7-9 and TRBJ1-3; weak D call: TRBD1 (6 bases). Deletions cut 4 bases from V and 0 bases from J, with 13 bases between. Per germline, CDR1 SEHNR and CDR2 FQNEAQ (reference sequence). The CDR3 runs 16 residues. The CDR3 nucleotides are TGTGCCAGCAGCTCCAGGGACACTTACTCTGGAAACACCATATATTTT. This translates into CASSSRDTYSGNTIYF.

The chain recombines TRBV19 with TRBJ2-7, with 12 bases lining up with TRBD1. Per germline, CDR1 LNHDA and CDR2 SQIVND (reference sequence). The CDR3 is 15 amino acids. V dropped 5 bases and J dropped 2; count of bases not matched to a gene: 4. This CDR3 reads CASSRGQGAPYEQYF. For the CDR3, the DNA is TGTGCCAGTAGTCGGGGACAGGGGGCACCCTACGAGCAGTACTTC.

The chain carries TRBV6-5 and TRBJ2-2; no definite D call. Germline V CDR1 and CDR2: MNHEY, SVGAGI. V gave up 2 bases and J gave up 1 base, with 8 bases separating them. The CDR3 totals 15 residues. CDR3 coding DNA: TGTGCCAGCAGTTACCGTCGGTGGAACACCGGGGAGCTGTTTTTT. Translating gives CASSYRRWNTGELFF.

The rearrangement uses TRBV5-1 and TRBJ2-7; the match to TRBD1 covers 9 bases. The CDR3 is made up of 15 amino acids. Germline V gives CDR1 SGHRS, CDR2 YFSETQ. Germline trimming cut 2 bases from V and 2 bases from J; bases unmatched to any gene: 5. The CDR3 sequence: CASSLTDRGAYEQYF. CDR3 bases: TGCGCCAGCAGCTTAACCGACAGGGGGGCCTACGAGCAGTACTTC.

This sequence joins TRBV6-5 and TRBJ1-1; weak D call: TRBD1 (6 bases). Germline-derived CDR1 and CDR2 are MNHEY and SVGAGI. The CDR3 has 14 residues. Trimming shortened V by 10 bases and J by 0 bases, and 15 bases separated the two germline ends. Here the CDR3 reads CAISRGQMNTEAFF. In DNA form, the CDR3 reads TGTGCCATCTCCCGCGGACAGATGAACACTGAAGCTTTCTTT.

The chain has TRBV27 and TRBJ2-3, with a possible D match to TRBD2 (6 bases). Looked up from germline, CDR1 is MNHEY and CDR2 is SMNVEV (reference sequence). The CDR3 loop spans 20 amino acids. The ends were cut back, 4 bases at V and 5 bases at J, with 31 bases in the middle. This CDR3 is CASSSFPGLGLGLLEDTQYF. CDR3 sequence (DNA): TGTGCCAGCAGTTCATTCCCGGGACTCGGGTTGGGGCTTTTGGAAGATACGCAGTATTTT.